This T cell receptor (beta chain) was sequenced in a study of T cells in Graves' hyperthyroidism and ophthalmopathy. The TCR beta CDR3 regions underwent amplification using RNA transcripts as the source. An initial round of RT-PCR targeting the TCR CDR3 relied on the HTBI primer set. From the multiplex PCR reads, TCRdb called clonotypes with MiXCR, one entry per CDR3 protein. The sample lists a few hundred thousand distinct CDR3 sequences, roughly 50% seen once, with approximately 7.5% in the top ten. The hyperthyroidism was newly diagnosed and had lasted under 2 months; the patients were aged 18 to 65. A note on this clonotype: The junction shows a germline mismatch at one end, possibly a read error.

Sequencing used peripheral blood or thyroid tissue (not recorded which). This receptor was taken from a woman younger than 35 with Graves' hyperthyroidism.

The DNA of the CDR3 is TGTGCCAGCAGCCTTAGCGGAGGGAACACTGAAGCTTCCTTT. This sequence encodes CASSLSGGNTEASF. The rearrangement links TRBV7-2 to TRBJ1-1; D is unresolved. CDR3 length equals 14 residues. The germline CDR1 and CDR2 sequences are SGHTA and FQGNSA.